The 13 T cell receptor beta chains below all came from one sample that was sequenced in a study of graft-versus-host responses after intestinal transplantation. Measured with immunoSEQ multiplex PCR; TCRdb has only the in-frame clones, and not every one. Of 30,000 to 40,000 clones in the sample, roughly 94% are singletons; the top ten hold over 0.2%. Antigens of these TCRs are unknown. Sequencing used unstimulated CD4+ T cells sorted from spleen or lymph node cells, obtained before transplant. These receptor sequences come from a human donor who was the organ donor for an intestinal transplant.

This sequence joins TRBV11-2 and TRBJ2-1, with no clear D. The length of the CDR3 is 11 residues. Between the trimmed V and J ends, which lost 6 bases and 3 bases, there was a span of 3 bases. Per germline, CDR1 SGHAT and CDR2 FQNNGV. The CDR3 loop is CASRLYNEQFF. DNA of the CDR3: TGTGCCAGCAGGCTCTACAATGAGCAGTTCTTC.

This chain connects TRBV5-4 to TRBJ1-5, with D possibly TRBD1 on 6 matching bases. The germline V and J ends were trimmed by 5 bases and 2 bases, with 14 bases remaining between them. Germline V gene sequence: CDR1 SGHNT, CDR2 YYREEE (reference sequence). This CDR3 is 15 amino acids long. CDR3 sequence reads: CASSLNRQGNQPQHF. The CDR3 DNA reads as TGTGCCAGCAGTTTAAATCGACAGGGCAATCAGCCCCAGCATTTT.

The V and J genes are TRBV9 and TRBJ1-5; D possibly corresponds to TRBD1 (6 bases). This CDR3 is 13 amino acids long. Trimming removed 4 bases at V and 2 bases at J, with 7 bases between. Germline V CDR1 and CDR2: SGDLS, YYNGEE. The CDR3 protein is CASSRQGNQPQHF. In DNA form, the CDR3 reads TGTGCCAGCAGCCGACAGGGCAATCAGCCCCAGCATTTT.

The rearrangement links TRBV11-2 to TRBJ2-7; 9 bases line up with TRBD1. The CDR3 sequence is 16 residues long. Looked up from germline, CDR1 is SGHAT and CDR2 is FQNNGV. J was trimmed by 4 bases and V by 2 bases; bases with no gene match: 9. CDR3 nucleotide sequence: TGTGCCAGCAGCTTAACCGAACCGACAGGGGGGTACGAGCAGTACTTC. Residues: CASSLTEPTGGYEQYF.

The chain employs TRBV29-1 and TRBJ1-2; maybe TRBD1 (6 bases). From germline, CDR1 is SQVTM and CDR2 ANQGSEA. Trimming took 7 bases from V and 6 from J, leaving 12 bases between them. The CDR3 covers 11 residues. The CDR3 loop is CSADRKHGYTF. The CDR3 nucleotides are TGCAGCGCCGACAGGAAACATGGCTACACCTTC.

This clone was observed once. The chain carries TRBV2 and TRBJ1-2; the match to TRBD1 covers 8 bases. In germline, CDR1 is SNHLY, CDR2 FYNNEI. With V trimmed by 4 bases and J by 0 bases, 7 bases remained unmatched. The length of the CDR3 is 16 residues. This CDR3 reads CASSVPGGRANYGYTF. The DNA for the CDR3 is TGTGCCAGCAGTGTGCCAGGGGGCCGAGCTAACTATGGCTACACCTTC.

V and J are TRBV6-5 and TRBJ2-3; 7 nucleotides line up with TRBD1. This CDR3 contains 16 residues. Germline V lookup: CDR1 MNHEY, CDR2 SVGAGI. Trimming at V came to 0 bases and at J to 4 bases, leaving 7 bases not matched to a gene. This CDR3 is CASSYSRGRGADTQYF. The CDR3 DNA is TGTGCCAGCAGTTACTCGAGGGGGCGAGGAGCAGATACGCAGTATTTT.

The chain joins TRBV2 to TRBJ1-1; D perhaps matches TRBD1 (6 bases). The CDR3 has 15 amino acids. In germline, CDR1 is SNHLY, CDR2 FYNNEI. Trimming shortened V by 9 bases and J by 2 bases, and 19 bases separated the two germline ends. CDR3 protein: CASAPGQRFNTEAFF. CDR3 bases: TGTGCCAGTGCCCCGGGACAACGGTTTAACACTGAAGCTTTCTTT.

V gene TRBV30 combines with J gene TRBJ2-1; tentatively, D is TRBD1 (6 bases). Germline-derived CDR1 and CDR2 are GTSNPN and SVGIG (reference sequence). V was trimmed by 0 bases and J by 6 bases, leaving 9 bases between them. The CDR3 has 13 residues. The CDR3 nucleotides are TGTGCCTGGAGTGTAATACAGGGCAATGAGCAGTTCTTC. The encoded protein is CAWSVIQGNEQFF.

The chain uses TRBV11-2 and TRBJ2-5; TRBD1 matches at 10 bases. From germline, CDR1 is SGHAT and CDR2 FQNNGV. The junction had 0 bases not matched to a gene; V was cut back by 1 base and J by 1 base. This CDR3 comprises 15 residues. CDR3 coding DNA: TGTGCCAGCAGCTTAGGGACAGGGGGCCAAGAGACCCAGTACTTC. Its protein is CASSLGTGGQETQYF.

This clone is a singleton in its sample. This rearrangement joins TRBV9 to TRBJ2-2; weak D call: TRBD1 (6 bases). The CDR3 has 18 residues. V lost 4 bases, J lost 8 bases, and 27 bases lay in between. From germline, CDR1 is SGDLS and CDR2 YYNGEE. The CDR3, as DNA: TGTGCCAGCAGCCCCCGCATCTCCGCCGGGACACGACTAGGGGAGCTGTTTTTT. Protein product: CASSPRISAGTRLGELFF. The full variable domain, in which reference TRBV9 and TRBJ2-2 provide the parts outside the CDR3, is DSGVTQTPKHLITATGQRVTLRCSPRSGDLSVYWYQQSLDQGLQFLIQYYNGEERAKGNILERFSAQQFPDLHSELNLSSLELGDSALYFCASSPRISAGTRLGELFFGEGSRLTVL.

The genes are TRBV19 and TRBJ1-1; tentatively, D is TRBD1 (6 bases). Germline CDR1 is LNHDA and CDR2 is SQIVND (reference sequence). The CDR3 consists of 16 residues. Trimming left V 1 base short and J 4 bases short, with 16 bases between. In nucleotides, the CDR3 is TGTGCCAGTAGTATAGTAACAGGGAGGGGGAGCACTGAAGCTTTCTTT. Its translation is CASSIVTGRGSTEAFF.

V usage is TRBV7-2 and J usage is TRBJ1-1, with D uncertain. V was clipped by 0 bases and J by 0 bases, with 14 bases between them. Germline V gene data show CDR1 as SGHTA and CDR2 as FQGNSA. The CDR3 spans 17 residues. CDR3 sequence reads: CASSLAVGGKMNTEAFF. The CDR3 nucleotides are TGTGCCAGCAGCTTAGCAGTTGGCGGCAAAATGAACACTGAAGCTTTCTTT.